The entry below gives a single T cell receptor (beta chain) sequence along with its context. Its antigen is undetermined. The entry originates in a study of PD-1 blockade in classical Hodgkin lymphoma. Study context: The study gave patients nivolumab 3 mg/kg intravenously every 2 weeks.

The CDR3 has 15 residues. The V end was cut by 2 bases, the J end by 7 bases, with 17 bases between. Germline-derived CDR1 and CDR2 are MDHEN and SYDVKM. Study results and limitations: Complete responders started with a diversity level that resembled newly diagnosed patients at baseline.

No patient escaped relapse after autologous stem cell transplantation, and brentuximab vedotin exposure varied. Using magnetic negative selection, the CD4+ T cells were separated out of thawed PBMCs. Complete response, partial response or progressive disease was each patient's best response. TCRdb keeps only in-frame clones here, not all; method: immunoSEQ multiplex PCR. The table shows 30,000 to 35,000 clones, with around 90% occurring only once. The chain joins TRBV28 to TRBJ1-1; D may be TRBD1 (5 bases). The TCR sequence derives from a human donor with classical Hodgkin lymphoma. Source: CD4+ T cells from blood, taken at baseline. The CDR3: CASSLLQVTEDEAFF. The DNA of the CDR3 is TGTGCCAGCAGTTTACTCCAGGTGACAGAAGATGAAGCTTTCTTT.